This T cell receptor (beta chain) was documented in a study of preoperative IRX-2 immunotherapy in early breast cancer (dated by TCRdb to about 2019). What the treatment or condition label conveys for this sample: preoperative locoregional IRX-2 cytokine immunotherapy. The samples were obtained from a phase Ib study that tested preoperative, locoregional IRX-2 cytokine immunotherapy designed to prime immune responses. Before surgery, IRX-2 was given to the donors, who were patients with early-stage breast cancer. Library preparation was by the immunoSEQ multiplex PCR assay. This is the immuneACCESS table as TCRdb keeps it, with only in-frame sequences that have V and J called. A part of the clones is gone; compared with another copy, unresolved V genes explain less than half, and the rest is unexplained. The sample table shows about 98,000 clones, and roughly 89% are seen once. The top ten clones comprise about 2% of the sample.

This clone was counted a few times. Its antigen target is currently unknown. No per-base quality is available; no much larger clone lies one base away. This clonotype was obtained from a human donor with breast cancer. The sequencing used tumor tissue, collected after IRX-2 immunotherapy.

The CDR3 has the sequence CASSRGTEGVRELFF. The DNA is as follows: TGCGCCAGCAGCCGGGGGACCGAAGGCGTAAGGGAACTGTTTTTT. The chain joins TRBV23-1 to TRBJ1-4; the D gene is perhaps TRBD1, from 5 matching bases. TRBV23-1 is annotated as an ORF whose role is uncertain. The CDR3 covers 15 residues, taking in both the cysteine and the phenylalanine. The read is trimmed to its CDR3 DNA, 45 bases read in frame from base 1. V drops 6 bases and J drops 12 bases, leaving 23 bases in between.